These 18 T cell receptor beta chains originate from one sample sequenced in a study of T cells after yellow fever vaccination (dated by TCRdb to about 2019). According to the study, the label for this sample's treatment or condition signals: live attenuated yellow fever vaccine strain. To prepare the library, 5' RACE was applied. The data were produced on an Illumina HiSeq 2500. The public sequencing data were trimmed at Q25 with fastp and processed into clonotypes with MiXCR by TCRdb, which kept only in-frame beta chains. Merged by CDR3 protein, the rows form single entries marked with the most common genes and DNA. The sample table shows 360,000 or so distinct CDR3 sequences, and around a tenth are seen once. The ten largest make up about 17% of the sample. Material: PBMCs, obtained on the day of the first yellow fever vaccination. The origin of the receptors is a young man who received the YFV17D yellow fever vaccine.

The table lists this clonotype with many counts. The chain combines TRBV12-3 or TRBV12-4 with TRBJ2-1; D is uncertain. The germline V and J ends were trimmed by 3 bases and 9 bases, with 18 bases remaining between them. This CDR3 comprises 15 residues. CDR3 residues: CASSFTSSYIGEQFF. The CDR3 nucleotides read TGTGCCAGCAGTTTTACCTCTTCCTACATCGGTGAGCAGTTCTTC.

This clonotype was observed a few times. The CDR3 loop is CASSYGRGPPTDTQYF. The CDR3 DNA is TGTGCCAGCAGTTACGGGCGGGGGCCGCCCACAGATACGCAGTATTTT. The gene calls are TRBV6-5 and TRBJ2-3, with D perhaps matching TRBD2 (7 bases). The CDR3 loop spans 16 amino acids. V shed 2 bases and J shed 2 bases, with 14 bases lying between them. CDR1 is MNHEY and CDR2 is SVGAGI in the germline V gene.

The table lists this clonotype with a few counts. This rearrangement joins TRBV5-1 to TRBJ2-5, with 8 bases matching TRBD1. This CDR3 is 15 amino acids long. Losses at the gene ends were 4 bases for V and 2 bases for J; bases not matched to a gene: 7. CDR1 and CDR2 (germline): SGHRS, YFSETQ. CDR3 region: CASSNGQGSQETQYF. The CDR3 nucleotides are TGCGCCAGCAGCAATGGACAGGGTTCTCAAGAGACCCAGTACTTC.

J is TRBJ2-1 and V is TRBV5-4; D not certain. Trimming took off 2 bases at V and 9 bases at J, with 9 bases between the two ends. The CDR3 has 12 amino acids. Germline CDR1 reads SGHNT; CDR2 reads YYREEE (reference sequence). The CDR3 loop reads CASSFEISEQFF. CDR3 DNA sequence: TGTGCCAGCAGCTTCGAAATCTCTGAGCAGTTCTTC.

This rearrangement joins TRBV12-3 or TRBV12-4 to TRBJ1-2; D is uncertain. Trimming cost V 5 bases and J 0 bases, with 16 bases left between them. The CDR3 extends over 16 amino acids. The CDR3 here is CASSEHTRGANYGYTF. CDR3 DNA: TGTGCCAGCAGTGAGCATACCCGCGGCGCTAACTATGGCTACACCTTC.

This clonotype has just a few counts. Here the CDR3 reads CASSPRGRIWNEQYF. CDR3 bases: TGTGCCAGCAGTCCTCGGGGCCGGATTTGGAACGAGCAGTACTTC. This sequence joins TRBV7-9 and TRBJ2-7, with D perhaps matching TRBD1 or TRBD2 (5 bases each). Germline V gives CDR1 SEHNR, CDR2 FQNEAQ (reference sequence). Trimming took 6 bases from V and 5 from J, leaving 20 bases between them. The CDR3 has 15 amino acids.

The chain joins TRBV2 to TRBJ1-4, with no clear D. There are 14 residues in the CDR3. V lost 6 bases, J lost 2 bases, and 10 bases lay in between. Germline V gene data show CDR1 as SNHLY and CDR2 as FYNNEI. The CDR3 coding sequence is TGTGCCAGCAGCAAAGTTGGGACTAATGAAAAACTGTTTTTT. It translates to CASSKVGTNEKLFF.

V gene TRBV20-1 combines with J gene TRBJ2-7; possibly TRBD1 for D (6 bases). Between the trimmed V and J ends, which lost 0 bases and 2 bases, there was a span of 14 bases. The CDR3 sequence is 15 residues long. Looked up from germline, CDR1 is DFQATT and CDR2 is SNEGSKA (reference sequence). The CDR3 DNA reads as TGCAGTGCTAGAGAGCTACAGGGACCCCCCTACGAGCAGTACTTC. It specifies CSARELQGPPYEQYF.

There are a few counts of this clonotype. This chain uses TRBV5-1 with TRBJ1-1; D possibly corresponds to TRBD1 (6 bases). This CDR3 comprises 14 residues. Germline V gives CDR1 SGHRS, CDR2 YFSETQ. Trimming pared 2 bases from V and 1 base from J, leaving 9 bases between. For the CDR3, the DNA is TGCGCCAGCAGCTTAGACAGGTGGAACACTGAAGCTTTCTTT. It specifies CASSLDRWNTEAFF.

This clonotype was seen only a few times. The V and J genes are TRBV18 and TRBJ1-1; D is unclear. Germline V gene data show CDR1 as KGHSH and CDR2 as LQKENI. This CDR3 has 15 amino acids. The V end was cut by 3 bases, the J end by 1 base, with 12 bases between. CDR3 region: CASSPAPQENTEAFF. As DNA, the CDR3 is TGTGCCAGCTCACCTGCACCTCAAGAGAACACTGAAGCTTTCTTT.

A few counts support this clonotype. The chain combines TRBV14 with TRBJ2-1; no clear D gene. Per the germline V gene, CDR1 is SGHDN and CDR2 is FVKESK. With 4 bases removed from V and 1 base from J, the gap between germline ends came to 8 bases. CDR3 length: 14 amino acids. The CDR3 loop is CASSPRLSYNEQFF. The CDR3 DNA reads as TGTGCCAGCAGCCCTCGTTTGTCCTACAATGAGCAGTTCTTC.

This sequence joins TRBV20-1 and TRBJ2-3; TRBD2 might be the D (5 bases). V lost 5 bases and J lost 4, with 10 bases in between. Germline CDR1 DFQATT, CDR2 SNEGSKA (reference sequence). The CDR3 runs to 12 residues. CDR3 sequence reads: CSASEGADTQYF. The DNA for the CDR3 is TGCAGTGCTTCAGAGGGTGCAGATACGCAGTATTTT.

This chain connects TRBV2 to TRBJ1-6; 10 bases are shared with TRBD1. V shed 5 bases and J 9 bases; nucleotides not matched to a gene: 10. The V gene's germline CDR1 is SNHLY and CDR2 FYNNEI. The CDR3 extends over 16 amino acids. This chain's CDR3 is CASSFFPGQGISPLHF. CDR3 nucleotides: TGTGCCAGCAGTTTTTTCCCGGGACAGGGGATTTCACCCCTCCACTTT.

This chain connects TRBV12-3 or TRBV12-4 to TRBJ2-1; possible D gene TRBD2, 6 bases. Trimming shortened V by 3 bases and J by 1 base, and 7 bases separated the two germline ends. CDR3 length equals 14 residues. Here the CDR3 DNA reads TGTGCCAGCAGTTTTGGGAGGTCCTACAATGAGCAGTTCTTC. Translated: CASSFGRSYNEQFF.

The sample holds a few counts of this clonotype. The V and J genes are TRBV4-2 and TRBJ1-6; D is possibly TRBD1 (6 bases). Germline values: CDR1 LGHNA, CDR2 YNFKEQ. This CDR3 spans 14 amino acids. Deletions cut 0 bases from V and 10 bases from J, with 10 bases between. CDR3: CASSQDSGGSPLHF. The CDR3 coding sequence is TGTGCCAGCAGCCAAGACAGCGGGGGCTCACCCCTCCACTTT.

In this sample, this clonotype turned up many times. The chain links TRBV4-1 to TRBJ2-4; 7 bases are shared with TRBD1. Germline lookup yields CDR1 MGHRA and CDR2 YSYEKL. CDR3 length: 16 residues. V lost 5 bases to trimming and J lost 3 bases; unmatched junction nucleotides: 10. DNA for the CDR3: TGCGCCAGCAGCGACCTCCCGGGACAGCTCAAAAACATTCAGTACTTC. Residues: CASSDLPGQLKNIQYF.

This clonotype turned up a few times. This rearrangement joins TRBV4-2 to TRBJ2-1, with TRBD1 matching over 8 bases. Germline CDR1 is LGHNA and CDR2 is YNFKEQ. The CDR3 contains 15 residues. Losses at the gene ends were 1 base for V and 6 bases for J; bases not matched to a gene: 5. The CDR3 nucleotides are TGTGCCAGCAGCCAAGCCAGGGGGCGGATCAATGAGCAGTTCTTC. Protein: CASSQARGRINEQFF.

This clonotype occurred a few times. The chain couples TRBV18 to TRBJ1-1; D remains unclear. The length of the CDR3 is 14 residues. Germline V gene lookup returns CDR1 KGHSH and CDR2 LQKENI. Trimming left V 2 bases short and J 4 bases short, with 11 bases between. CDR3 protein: CASSPRLASTEAFF. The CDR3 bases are TGTGCCAGCTCACCAAGGCTCGCGAGCACTGAAGCTTTCTTT.